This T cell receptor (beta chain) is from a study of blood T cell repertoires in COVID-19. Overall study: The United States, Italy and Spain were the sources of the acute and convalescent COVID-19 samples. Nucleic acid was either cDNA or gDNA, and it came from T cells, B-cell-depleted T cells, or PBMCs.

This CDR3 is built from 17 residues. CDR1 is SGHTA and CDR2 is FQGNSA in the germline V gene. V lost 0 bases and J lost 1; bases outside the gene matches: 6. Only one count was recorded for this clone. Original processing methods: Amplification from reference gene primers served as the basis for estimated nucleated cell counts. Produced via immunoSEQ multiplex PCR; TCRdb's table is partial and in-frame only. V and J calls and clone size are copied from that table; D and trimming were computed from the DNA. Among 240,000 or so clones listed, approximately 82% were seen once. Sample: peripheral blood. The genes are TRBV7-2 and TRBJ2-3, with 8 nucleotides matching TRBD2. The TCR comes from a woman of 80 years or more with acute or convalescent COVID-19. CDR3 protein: CASSLAHGGGRTDTQYF. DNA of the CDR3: TGTGCCAGCAGCTTAGCGCACGGCGGGGGGCGCACAGATACGCAGTATTTT.